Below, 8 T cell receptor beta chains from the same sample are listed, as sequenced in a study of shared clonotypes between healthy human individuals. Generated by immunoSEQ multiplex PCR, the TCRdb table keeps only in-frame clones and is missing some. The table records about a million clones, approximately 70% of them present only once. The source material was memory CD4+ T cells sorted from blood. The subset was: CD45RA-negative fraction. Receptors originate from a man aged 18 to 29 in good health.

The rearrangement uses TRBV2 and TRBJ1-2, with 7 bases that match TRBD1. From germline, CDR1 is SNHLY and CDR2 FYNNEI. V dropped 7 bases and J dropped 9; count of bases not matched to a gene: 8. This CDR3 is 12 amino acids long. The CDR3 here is CASTLTGPRYTF. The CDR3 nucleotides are TGTGCCAGCACGCTGACAGGGCCACGCTACACCTTC.

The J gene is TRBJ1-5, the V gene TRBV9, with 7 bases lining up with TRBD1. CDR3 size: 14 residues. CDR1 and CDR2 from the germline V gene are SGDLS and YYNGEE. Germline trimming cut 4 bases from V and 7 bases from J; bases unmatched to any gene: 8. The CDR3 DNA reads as TGTGCCAGCAGCCCAGGACAGGTAGGCCAGCCCCAGCATTTT. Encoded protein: CASSPGQVGQPQHF.

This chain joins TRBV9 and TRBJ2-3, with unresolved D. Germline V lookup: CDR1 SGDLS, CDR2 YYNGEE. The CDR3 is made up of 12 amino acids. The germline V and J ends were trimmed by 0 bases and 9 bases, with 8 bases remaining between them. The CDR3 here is CASSVEEQTQYF. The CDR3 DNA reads TGTGCCAGCAGCGTAGAGGAGCAAACGCAGTATTTT.

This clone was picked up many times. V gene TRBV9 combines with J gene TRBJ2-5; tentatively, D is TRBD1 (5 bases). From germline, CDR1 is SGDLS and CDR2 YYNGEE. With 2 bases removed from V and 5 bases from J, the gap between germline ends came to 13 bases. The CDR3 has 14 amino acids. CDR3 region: CASSVGRASETQYF. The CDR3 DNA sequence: TGTGCCAGCAGCGTTGGCAGGGCGTCGGAGACCCAGTACTTC.

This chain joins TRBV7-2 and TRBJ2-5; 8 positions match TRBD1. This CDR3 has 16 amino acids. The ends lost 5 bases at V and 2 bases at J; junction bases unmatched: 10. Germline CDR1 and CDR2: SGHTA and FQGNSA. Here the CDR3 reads CASSRRTGLVQETQYF. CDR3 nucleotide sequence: TGTGCCAGCAGCCGAAGGACAGGGTTGGTGCAAGAGACCCAGTACTTC.

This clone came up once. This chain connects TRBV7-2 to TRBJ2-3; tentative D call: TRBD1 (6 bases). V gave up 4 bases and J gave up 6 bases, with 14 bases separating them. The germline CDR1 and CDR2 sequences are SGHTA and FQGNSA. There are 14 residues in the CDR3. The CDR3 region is CASSSRGTADTQYF. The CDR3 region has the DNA TGTGCCAGCAGCTCGAGGGGGACGGCGGATACGCAGTATTTT. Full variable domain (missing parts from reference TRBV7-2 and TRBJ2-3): GAGVSQSPSNKVTEKGKDVELRCDPISGHTALYWYRQSLGQGLEFLIYFQGNSAPDKSGLPSDRFSAERTGGSVSTLTIQRTQQEDSAVYLCASSSRGTADTQYFGPGTRLTVL.

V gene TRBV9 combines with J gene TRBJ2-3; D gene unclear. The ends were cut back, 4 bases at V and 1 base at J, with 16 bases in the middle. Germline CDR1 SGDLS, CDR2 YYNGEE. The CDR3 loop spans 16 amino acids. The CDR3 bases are TGTGCCAGCAGCCCCCGGTCTAGTCCGGGCACAGATACGCAGTATTTT. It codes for CASSPRSSPGTDTQYF.

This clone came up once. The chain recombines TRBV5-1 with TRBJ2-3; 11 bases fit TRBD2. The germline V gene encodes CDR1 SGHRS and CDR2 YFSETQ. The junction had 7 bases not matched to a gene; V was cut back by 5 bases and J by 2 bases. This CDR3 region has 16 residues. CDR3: CASRPGTSGNTDTQYF. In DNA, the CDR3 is TGCGCCAGCAGACCCGGGACTAGCGGCAACACAGATACGCAGTATTTT. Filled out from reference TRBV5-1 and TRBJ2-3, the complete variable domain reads KAGVTQTPRYLIKTRGQQVTLSCSPISGHRSVSWYQQTPGQGLQFLFEYFSETQRNKGNFPGRFSGRQFSNSRSEMNVSTLELGDSALYLCASRPGTSGNTDTQYFGPGTRLTVL.